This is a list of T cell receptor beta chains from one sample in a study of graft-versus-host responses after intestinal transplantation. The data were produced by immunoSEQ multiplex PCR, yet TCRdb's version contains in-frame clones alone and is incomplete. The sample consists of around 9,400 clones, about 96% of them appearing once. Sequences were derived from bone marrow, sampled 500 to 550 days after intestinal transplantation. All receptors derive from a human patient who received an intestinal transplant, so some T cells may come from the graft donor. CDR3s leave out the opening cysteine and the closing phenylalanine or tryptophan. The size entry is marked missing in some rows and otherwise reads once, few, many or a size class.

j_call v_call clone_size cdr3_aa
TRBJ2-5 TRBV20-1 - SARTETQY
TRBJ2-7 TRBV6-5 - ASSVDFTRSYEQY
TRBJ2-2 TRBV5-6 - ASSLQDTGELF
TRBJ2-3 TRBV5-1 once ASSLRGSGADTQY
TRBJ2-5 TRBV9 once ASSPPGAGGQETQY
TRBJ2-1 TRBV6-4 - ASSRTPGSYNEQF
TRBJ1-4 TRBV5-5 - ASSLAGGRDEKLF
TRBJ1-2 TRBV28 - ASSRATGQGRYNYGYT
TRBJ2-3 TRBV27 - ASSLSWGLETTDTQY
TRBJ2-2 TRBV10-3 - AIPSPGLDTGELF
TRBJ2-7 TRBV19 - ASSIGLAGGIYEQY
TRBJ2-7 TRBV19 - ASTVTGNVYEQY
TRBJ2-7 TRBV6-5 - ASSYQGYHSNEQY
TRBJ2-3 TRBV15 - ATSSDLTSGTHTDTQY
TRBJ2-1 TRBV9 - ASSGGEQQF
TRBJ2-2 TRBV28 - ASSSSFSGRAESGELF
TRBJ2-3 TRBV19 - ASKGDSTDTQY
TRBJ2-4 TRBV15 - ATSRDGETKNIQY
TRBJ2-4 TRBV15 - ATSRWKDDKNIQY
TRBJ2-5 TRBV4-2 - ASSQDRQSQETQY
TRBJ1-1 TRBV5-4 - ASSLAGTGGAF
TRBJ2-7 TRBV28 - AGSPLRYEQY
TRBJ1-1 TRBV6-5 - ASSYTLENTEAF